This T cell receptor beta chain comes out of a study of PD-1 blockade in classical Hodgkin lymphoma. This clone was counted between two and nine times. Libraries were prepared by immunoSEQ multiplex PCR; TCRdb keeps only in-frame clonotypes and omits some of them. This table holds more than 9,500 clones, approximately 81% found once. V shed 3 bases and J shed 3 bases, with 11 bases lying between them. The germline gives CDR1 MNHNY, CDR2 SVGAGI (reference sequence). The CDR3 runs to 14 residues. All the patients suffered relapse after autologous stem cell transplantation, and brentuximab vedotin exposure differed.

The receptor comes from a human donor with classical Hodgkin lymphoma. Specimen: peripheral blood mononuclear cells (PBMCs), collected at baseline. This rearrangement joins TRBV6-6 to TRBJ1-2; tentative D call: TRBD1 (6 bases). The CDR3 coding sequence is TGTGCCAGCAGTTATTCAGGGGAGGACTATGGCTACACCTTC. This gives the protein CASSYSGEDYGYTF.